This entry lists 2 T cell receptor beta chains sequenced from one sample in a study of post-analysis software for immune sequencing data. General study findings and limits: TRBV5-6, TRBV5-1 and TRBV20-1 belonged to a set of five TRBV segments that were more frequent in patients than controls.

These receptors' antigens are unknown. Tagging with unique molecular identifiers was a feature of the TCR beta cDNA libraries. TCRdb recomputed calls from the PCR reads with MiXCR, one row per CDR3 protein. The repertoire holds fewer than 900,000 distinct CDR3 sequences, with around 42% as singletons. Sequences were obtained from blood. The source of these receptors is a girl aged 10-17 years with multiple sclerosis.

V is TRBV7-9 and J is TRBJ2-7; no reliable D call. Germline assignment: CDR1 SEHNR and CDR2 FQNEAQ (reference sequence). The V end lost 4 bases, the J end lost 2 bases, and 18 bases lay between the germline ends. The length of the CDR3 is 16 residues. The chain's CDR3 is CASSSSSANPAYEQYF. Here the CDR3 DNA reads TGTGCCAGCAGCTCCTCTTCAGCCAATCCCGCCTACGAGCAGTACTTC.

In this sample, this clonotype is medium-sized. The chain uses TRBV20-1 and TRBJ2-7, with a possible D match to TRBD2 (6 bases). This CDR3 spans 13 amino acids. Trimming shortened V by 6 bases and J by 4 bases, and 16 bases separated the two germline ends. CDR1 and CDR2 (germline): DFQATT, SNEGSKA (reference sequence). Written as DNA, the CDR3 is TGCAGTGCAAGACAGCTTAGCGGATACGAGCAGTACTTC. Its translation: CSARQLSGYEQYF.